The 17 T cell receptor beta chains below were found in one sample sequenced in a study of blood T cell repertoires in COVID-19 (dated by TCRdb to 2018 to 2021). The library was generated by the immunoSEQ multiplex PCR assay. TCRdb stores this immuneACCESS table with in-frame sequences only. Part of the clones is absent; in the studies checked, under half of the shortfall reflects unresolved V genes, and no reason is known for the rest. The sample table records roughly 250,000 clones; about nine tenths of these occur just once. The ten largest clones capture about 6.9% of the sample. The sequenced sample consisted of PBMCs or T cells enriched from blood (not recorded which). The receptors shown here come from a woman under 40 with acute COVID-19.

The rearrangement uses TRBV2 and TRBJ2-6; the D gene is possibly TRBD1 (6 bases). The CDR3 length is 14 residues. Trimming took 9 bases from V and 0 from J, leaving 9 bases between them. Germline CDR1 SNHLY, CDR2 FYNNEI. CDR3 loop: CARGTTSGANVLTF. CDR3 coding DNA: TGTGCCAGGGGGACAACCTCTGGGGCCAACGTCCTGACTTTC. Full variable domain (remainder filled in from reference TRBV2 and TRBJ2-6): EPEVTQTPSHQVTQMGQEVILRCVPISNHLYFYWYRQILGQKVEFLVSFYNNEISEKSEIFDDQFSVERPDGSNFTLKIRSTKLEDSAMYFCARGTTSGANVLTFGAGSRLTVL.

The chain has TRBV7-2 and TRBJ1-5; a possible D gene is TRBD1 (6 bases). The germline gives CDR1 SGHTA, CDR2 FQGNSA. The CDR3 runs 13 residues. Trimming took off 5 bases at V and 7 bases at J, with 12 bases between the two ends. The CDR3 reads CASSTQGGQPQHF. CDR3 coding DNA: TGTGCCAGCAGCACACAGGGTGGCCAGCCCCAGCATTTT.

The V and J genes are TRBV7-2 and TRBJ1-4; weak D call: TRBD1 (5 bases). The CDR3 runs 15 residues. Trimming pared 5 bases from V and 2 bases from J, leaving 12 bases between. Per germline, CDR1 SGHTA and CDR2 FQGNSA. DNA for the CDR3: TGTGCCAGCAGCCAAACTCAGGGCACTAATGAAAAACTGTTTTTT. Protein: CASSQTQGTNEKLFF.

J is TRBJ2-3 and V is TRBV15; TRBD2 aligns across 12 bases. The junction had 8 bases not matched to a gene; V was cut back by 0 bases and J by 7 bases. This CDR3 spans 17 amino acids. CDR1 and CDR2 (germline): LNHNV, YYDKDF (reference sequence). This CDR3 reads CATSRDPTSGSVNTQYF. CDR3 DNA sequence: TGTGCCACCAGCAGAGACCCGACTAGCGGGAGTGTAAATACGCAGTATTTT.

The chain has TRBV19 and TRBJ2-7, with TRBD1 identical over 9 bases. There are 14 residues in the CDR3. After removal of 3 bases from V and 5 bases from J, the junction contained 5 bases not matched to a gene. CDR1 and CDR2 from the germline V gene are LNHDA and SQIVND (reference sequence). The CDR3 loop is CASSIRDREHEQYF. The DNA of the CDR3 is TGTGCCAGTAGTATCCGGGACAGGGAGCACGAGCAGTACTTC.

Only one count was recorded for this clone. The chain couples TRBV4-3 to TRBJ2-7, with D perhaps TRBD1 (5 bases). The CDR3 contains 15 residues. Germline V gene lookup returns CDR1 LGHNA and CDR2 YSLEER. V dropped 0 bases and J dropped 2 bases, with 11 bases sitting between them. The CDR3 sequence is CASSQDAQGTYEQYF. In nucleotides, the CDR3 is TGCGCCAGCAGCCAAGATGCGCAGGGTACCTACGAGCAGTACTTC.

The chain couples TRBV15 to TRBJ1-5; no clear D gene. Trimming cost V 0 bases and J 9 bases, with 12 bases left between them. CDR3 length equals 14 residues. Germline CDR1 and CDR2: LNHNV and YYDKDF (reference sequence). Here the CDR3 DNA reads TGTGCCACCAGCAGAGAGTCGGGGATGGGGCCCCAGCATTTT. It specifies CATSRESGMGPQHF.

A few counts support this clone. CDR3 DNA sequence: TGTGCCAGCAGTTTATCGGAGGGCGGGAGGGGACACGAGCAGTACTTC. It translates to CASSLSEGGRGHEQYF. V is TRBV28 and J is TRBJ2-7; 9 nucleotides line up with TRBD2. Germline loops: CDR1 MDHEN, CDR2 SYDVKM. V trimming: 1 base; J trimming: 5 bases; junction bases outside the gene matches: 9. This CDR3 spans 16 amino acids.

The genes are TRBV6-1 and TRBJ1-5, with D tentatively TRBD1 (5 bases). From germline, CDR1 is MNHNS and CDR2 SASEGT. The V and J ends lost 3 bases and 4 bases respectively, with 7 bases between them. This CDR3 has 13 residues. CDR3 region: CASSDRENQPQHF. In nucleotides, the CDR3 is TGTGCCAGCAGTGACAGGGAAAATCAGCCCCAGCATTTT.

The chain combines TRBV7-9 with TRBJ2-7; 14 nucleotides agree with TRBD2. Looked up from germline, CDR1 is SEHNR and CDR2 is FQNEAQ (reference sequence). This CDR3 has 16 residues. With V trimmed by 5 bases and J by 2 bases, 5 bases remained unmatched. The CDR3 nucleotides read TGTGCCAGCAGCCAGGGACTAGCGGGGGATGCCTACGAGCAGTACTTC. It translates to CASSQGLAGDAYEQYF.

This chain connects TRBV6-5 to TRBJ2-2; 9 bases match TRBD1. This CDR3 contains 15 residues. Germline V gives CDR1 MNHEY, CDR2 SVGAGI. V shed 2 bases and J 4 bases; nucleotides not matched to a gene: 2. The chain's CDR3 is CASSYQDRGTGELFF. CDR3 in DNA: TGTGCCAGCAGTTACCAGGACAGGGGCACCGGGGAGCTGTTTTTT.

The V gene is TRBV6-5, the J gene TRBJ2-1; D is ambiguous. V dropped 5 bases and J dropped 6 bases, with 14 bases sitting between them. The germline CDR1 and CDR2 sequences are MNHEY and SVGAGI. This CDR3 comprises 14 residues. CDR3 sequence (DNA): TGTGCCAGCAGTCTCGACCTAAGAGGCAATGAGCAGTTCTTC. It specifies CASSLDLRGNEQFF.

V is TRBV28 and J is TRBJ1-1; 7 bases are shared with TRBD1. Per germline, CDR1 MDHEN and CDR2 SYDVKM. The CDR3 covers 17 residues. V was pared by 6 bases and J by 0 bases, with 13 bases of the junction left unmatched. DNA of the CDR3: TGTGCCAGCAGCACCGGGACAGATCTGGTCATGAACACTGAAGCTTTCTTT. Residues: CASSTGTDLVMNTEAFF. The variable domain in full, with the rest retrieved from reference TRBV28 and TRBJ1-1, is DVKVTQSSRYLVKRTGEKVFLECVQDMDHENMFWYRQDPGLGLRLIYFSYDVKMKEKGDIPEGYSVSREKKERFSLILESASTNQTSMYLCASSTGTDLVMNTEAFFGQGTRLTVV.

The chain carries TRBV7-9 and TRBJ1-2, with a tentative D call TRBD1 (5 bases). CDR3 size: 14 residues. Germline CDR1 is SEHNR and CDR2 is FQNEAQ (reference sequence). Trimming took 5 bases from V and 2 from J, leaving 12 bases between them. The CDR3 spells CASSPRAGNYGYTF. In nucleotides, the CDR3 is TGTGCCAGCAGCCCCAGGGCGGGGAACTATGGCTACACCTTC.

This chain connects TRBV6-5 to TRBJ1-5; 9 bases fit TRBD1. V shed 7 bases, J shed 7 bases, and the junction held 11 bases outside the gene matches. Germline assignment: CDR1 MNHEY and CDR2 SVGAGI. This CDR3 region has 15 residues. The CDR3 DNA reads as TGTGCCAGCAAACTACAGGGGGCGGCTGGACAGCCCCAGCATTTT. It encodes CASKLQGAAGQPQHF.

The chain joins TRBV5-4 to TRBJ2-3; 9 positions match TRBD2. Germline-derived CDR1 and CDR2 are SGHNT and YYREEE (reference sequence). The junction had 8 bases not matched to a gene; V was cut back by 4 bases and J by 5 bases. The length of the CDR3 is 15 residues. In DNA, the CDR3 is TGTGCCAGCAGCCTTAGCGGGAGTCATGGAGATACGCAGTATTTT. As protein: CASSLSGSHGDTQYF. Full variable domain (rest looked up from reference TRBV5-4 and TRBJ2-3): ETGVTQSPTHLIKTRGQQVTLRCSSQSGHNTVSWYQQALGQGPQFIFQYYREEENGRGNFPPRFSGLQFPNYSSELNVNALELDDSALYLCASSLSGSHGDTQYFGPGTRLTVL.

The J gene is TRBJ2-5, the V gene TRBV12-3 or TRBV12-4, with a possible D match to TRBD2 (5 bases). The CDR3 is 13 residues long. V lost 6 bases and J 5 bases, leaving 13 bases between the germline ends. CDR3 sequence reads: CASSPSRVETQYF. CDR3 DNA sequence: TGTGCCAGCAGCCCCTCGCGGGTGGAGACCCAGTACTTC.